This TCR beta chain is drawn from a study of radiation and T cells in renal cell carcinoma. Study conclusions and caveats: Without pretreatment biopsies, baseline tumor clonotype presence was undetermined. From baseline, blood top tumor clonotypes peaked at 2 weeks post-radiation.

In regard to this clone: What it binds is unknown.

The time point here: blood 2 weeks post-SBRT. Sample treatment: 15 Gy SBRT to primary tumor, nephrectomy 4 weeks later. Clear cell pathology was present in this patient's renal cell carcinoma. Using immunoSEQ multiplex PCR, the repertoire was profiled, and TCRdb retains in-frame clones only, with some absent. This sample has 100,000 to 150,000 clones; 81% occur once, and the top ten carry about 5.3%. In germline, CDR1 is MNHNS, CDR2 SASEGT. This CDR3 is 16 amino acids long. Trimming left V 1 base short and J 5 bases short, with 14 bases between. The rearrangement links TRBV6-1 to TRBJ2-2; possible D gene TRBD1, 5 bases. This receptor was identified in a man aged 50 to 60 with renal cell carcinoma. The material was blood, obtained from a patient whose treatment included radiotherapy and nephrectomy. The CDR3 sequence is CASSEGAGRWTGELFF. In nucleotides, the CDR3 is TGTGCCAGCAGTGAAGGAGCAGGGCGGTGGACCGGGGAGCTGTTTTTT.